One and the same sample provided the 27 T cell receptor beta chains below, sequenced in a study of T-cell memory formation after mild COVID-19. MiXCR, applied by TCRdb to the 5' RACE reads, yields one record per CDR3 protein. The repertoire has roughly 300,000 distinct CDR3 sequences, roughly 13% of them found once; the top ten carry about 20%. The source material was PBMCs or a T cell subset sorted from them (not recorded which). These receptor sequences come from a man between 18 and 35 years old who had mild COVID-19 (a few samples of this study predate the infection). Cell type and time point are not known.

The CDR3 is CAIRASGGEYNEQFF. The CDR3 DNA reads TGTGCCATCAGGGCTAGCGGGGGGGAATACAATGAGCAGTTCTTC. The rearrangement uses TRBV10-3 and TRBJ2-1; 12 bases are a match to TRBD2. J gave up 4 bases and V 6 bases, and 4 bases lay outside the gene matches. Germline V gives CDR1 ENHRY, CDR2 SYGVKD. CDR3 length equals 15 residues.

This clonotype occurred a few times. The genes are TRBV18 and TRBJ1-4; no definite D call. Germline CDR1 is KGHSH and CDR2 is LQKENI. The CDR3 extends over 14 amino acids. V was trimmed by 3 bases and J by 8 bases, leaving 13 bases between them. The CDR3 coding sequence is TGTGCCAGCTCACCCCTGGAGGATCGGGAAAAACTGTTTTTT. Amino acid sequence: CASSPLEDREKLFF.

This clonotype has just a few counts. V usage is TRBV6-2 or TRBV6-3 and J usage is TRBJ2-3; no clear D gene. This CDR3 comprises 13 residues. Germline V gene sequence: CDR1 MNHEY, CDR2 SVGEGT. Trimming left V 6 bases short and J 2 bases short, with 9 bases between. The CDR3: CASRTPVTDTQYF. The CDR3, as DNA: TGTGCCAGCAGGACTCCGGTCACAGATACGCAGTATTTT.

This rearrangement joins TRBV4-3 to TRBJ2-5; 10 bases are shared with TRBD2. There are 18 residues in the CDR3. J gave up 3 bases and V 3 bases, and 13 bases lay outside the gene matches. The germline V gene has CDR1 LGHNA and CDR2 YSLEER. CDR3 protein: CASSQDAGASGGKETQYF. CDR3 DNA: TGCGCCAGCAGCCAGGACGCGGGAGCTAGCGGGGGTAAAGAGACCCAGTACTTC.

The chain recombines TRBV27 with TRBJ2-7; no reliable D call. The germline CDR1 and CDR2 sequences are MNHEY and SMNVEV (reference sequence). CDR3 size: 13 residues. Trimming shortened V by 3 bases and J by 0 bases, and 6 bases separated the two germline ends. The CDR3 here is CASSLALSYEQYF. DNA of the CDR3: TGTGCCAGCAGTTTGGCCCTCTCCTACGAGCAGTACTTC.

J is TRBJ2-1 and V is TRBV9, with D uncertain. V lost 0 bases, J lost 9 bases, and 7 bases lay in between. Germline-derived CDR1 and CDR2 are SGDLS and YYNGEE. This CDR3 is built from 12 residues. Written as DNA, the CDR3 is TGTGCCAGCAGCGTAGACCTCACTGAGCAGTTCTTC. It encodes CASSVDLTEQFF.

This clonotype was found a few times. The gene calls are TRBV7-9 and TRBJ1-5; tentatively, D is TRBD1 (5 bases). V was trimmed by 5 bases and J by 9 bases, leaving 11 bases between them. This CDR3 region has 12 residues. Germline V gene data show CDR1 as SEHNR and CDR2 as FQNEAQ (reference sequence). The CDR3 loop is CASSMSGGPQHF. The CDR3 nucleotides read TGTGCCAGCAGCATGAGCGGGGGGCCCCAGCATTTT.

CDR3 in amino acids: CASSLRQGSYNEQFF. The CDR3, as DNA: TGTGCCAGCAGCCTAAGACAGGGGTCTTACAATGAGCAGTTCTTC. The chain joins TRBV6-6 to TRBJ2-1, with TRBD1 identical over 8 bases. The V gene's germline CDR1 is MNHNY and CDR2 SVGAGI (reference sequence). CDR3 length: 15 residues. The V gene end was trimmed by 6 bases and the J gene end by 4 bases; junction bases not matched to a gene: 8.

The chain uses TRBV9 and TRBJ2-2, with D possibly TRBD1 on 5 matching bases. CDR3 size: 14 residues. Germline CDR1 and CDR2: SGDLS and YYNGEE. V lost 2 bases, J lost 6 bases, and 11 bases lay in between. CDR3 coding DNA: TGTGCCAGCAGCGTGGTGCAGGGCTCCGGGGAGCTGTTTTTT. It is translated as CASSVVQGSGELFF.

The chain carries TRBV6-2 or TRBV6-3 and TRBJ1-1; 9 bases align to TRBD1. The CDR3 spans 15 residues. Trimming cost V 7 bases and J 4 bases; bases outside gene matches: 10. CDR1 is MNHEY, CDR2 SVGEGT, per germline. The CDR3 region is CASIAQGAGFTEAFF. The CDR3 region has the DNA TGTGCCAGCATAGCACAGGGGGCCGGATTCACTGAAGCTTTCTTT.

This clonotype was detected many times. The chain has TRBV7-8 and TRBJ1-5; TRBD1 matches at 11 bases. Trimming took 5 bases from V and 6 from J; bases not matched to a gene: 9. The CDR3 consists of 16 residues. The germline V gene encodes CDR1 SGHVS and CDR2 FQNEAQ. In DNA, the CDR3 is TGTGCCAGCAGCCCCTTTGGACAGGGGGCGATTCAGCCCCAGCATTTT. This sequence encodes CASSPFGQGAIQPQHF. Drawing the rest from reference TRBV7-8 and TRBJ1-5, the complete variable domain is GAGVSQSPRYKVAKRGQDVALRCDPISGHVSLFWYQQALGQGPEFLTYFQNEAQLDKSGLPSDRFFAERPEGSVSTLKIQRTQQEDSAVYLCASSPFGQGAIQPQHFGDGTRLSIL.

V is TRBV7-2 and J is TRBJ2-5; D possibly corresponds to TRBD1 (6 bases). The germline CDR1 and CDR2 sequences are SGHTA and FQGNSA. The CDR3 is made up of 14 amino acids. Deletions cut 4 bases from V and 4 bases from J, with 13 bases between. The CDR3 reads CASSSTGIGETQYF. DNA for the CDR3: TGTGCCAGCAGCTCGACAGGTATTGGAGAGACCCAGTACTTC.

In its sample, this clonotype was seen many times. The J gene is TRBJ2-5, the V gene TRBV2; the D is unclear. Germline V gene sequence: CDR1 SNHLY, CDR2 FYNNEI. This CDR3 region has 13 residues. V lost 4 bases and J 0 bases, leaving 6 bases between the germline ends. The CDR3 DNA reads as TGTGCCAGCAGTGGAGAGTACCAAGAGACCCAGTACTTC. Translated: CASSGEYQETQYF.

V gene TRBV7-6 combines with J gene TRBJ1-4; D is possibly TRBD1 (5 bases). The germline V gene encodes CDR1 SGHVS and CDR2 FNYEAQ. V shed 1 base and J shed 7 bases, with 10 bases lying between them. This CDR3 is 14 amino acids long. Here the CDR3 DNA reads TGTGCCAGCAGCTTAGACGGGGCTGGTGAAAAACTGTTTTTT. Protein product: CASSLDGAGEKLFF.

The chain uses TRBV2 and TRBJ1-1; 7 bases match TRBD1. This CDR3 spans 12 amino acids. The germline gives CDR1 SNHLY, CDR2 FYNNEI. With 6 bases clipped from V and 8 bases from J, the junction kept 6 bases outside the gene matches. The CDR3 here is CASSHRDSEAFF. CDR3 nucleotides: TGTGCCAGCAGCCACCGGGACAGCGAAGCTTTCTTT. Drawing the rest from reference TRBV2 and TRBJ1-1, the complete variable domain is EPEVTQTPSHQVTQMGQEVILRCVPISNHLYFYWYRQILGQKVEFLVSFYNNEISEKSEIFDDQFSVERPDGSNFTLKIRSTKLEDSAMYFCASSHRDSEAFFGQGTRLTVV.

This clonotype was recorded a few times. This chain links TRBV6-5 with TRBJ1-2; D is perhaps TRBD1 (5 bases). The CDR3 loop spans 15 amino acids. Germline assignment: CDR1 MNHEY and CDR2 SVGAGI. V lost 5 bases and J lost 1, with 14 bases in between. The CDR3 DNA sequence: TGTGCCAGCAGTCGACTTACGGGACTTAACTATGGCTACACCTTC. Protein: CASSRLTGLNYGYTF.

The rearrangement joins TRBV5-1 to TRBJ1-1, with 8 bases matching TRBD1. The germline CDR1 and CDR2 sequences are SGHRS and YFSETQ. The CDR3 is 15 residues long. V was pared by 4 bases and J by 2 bases, with 7 bases of the junction left unmatched. CDR3 DNA sequence: TGCGCCAGCAGCCCCCAGGGGGCGGACAACACTGAAGCTTTCTTT. Its protein product is CASSPQGADNTEAFF.

This clonotype was found a few times. The V call is TRBV7-2, the J call TRBJ1-6; the D gene is possibly TRBD1 (5 bases). Germline CDR1 and CDR2: SGHTA and FQGNSA. The CDR3 runs to 16 residues. The V end lost 4 bases, the J end lost 7 bases, and 17 bases lay between the germline ends. The CDR3 region is CASSSWGGAGNSPLHF. CDR3 in DNA: TGTGCCAGCAGCTCATGGGGCGGAGCGGGGAATTCACCCCTCCACTTT.

The gene calls are TRBV7-2 and TRBJ2-1; 9 positions agree with TRBD2. CDR1 is SGHTA, CDR2 FQGNSA, per germline. The CDR3 covers 16 residues. Trimming removed 5 bases from V and 3 bases from J; junction bases left unmatched: 8. Written as DNA, the CDR3 is TGTGCCAGCAGCAACGTACGGCGGGGGGGCTACAATGAGCAGTTCTTC. It specifies CASSNVRRGGYNEQFF.

This chain links TRBV5-1 with TRBJ2-3; D gene uncertain. The V end lost 0 bases, the J end lost 1 base, and 6 bases lay between the germline ends. This CDR3 is built from 14 residues. Germline V gene lookup returns CDR1 SGHRS and CDR2 YFSETQ. The CDR3 nucleotides read TGCGCCAGCAGCTTGGGAGACGGCACAGATACGCAGTATTTT. It translates to CASSLGDGTDTQYF.

In this sample, this clonotype turned up many times. This chain uses TRBV20-1 with TRBJ2-6; D is possibly TRBD1 or TRBD2 (5 bases each). This CDR3 comprises 11 residues. V was clipped by 3 bases and J by 10 bases, with 7 bases between them. CDR1 and CDR2 (germline): DFQATT, SNEGSKA (reference sequence). The CDR3 is CSARGVNVLTF. In nucleotides, the CDR3 is TGCAGTGCTAGGGGGGTAAACGTCCTGACTTTC.

This clonotype was seen a handful of times. The gene calls are TRBV7-9 and TRBJ2-3, with 12 bases fitting TRBD2. The CDR3 spans 20 residues. V dropped 5 bases and J dropped 1; count of bases not matched to a gene: 16. Germline assignment: CDR1 SEHNR and CDR2 FQNEAQ (reference sequence). CDR3 nucleotide sequence: TGTGCCAGCAGCGCGACCCTTGGTGCGACTAGCGGGGGAGGCACAGATACGCAGTATTTT. Its protein is CASSATLGATSGGGTDTQYF.

This clonotype has only a few counts. The chain carries TRBV5-1 and TRBJ2-7; 11 nucleotides agree with TRBD2. The germline CDR1 and CDR2 sequences are SGHRS and YFSETQ. With V trimmed by 2 bases and J by 0 bases, 4 bases remained unmatched. CDR3 length: 16 residues. The CDR3, as DNA: TGCGCCAGCAGCTTTTCCCTAGCGGGGGGCTCCTACGAGCAGTACTTC. Its protein product is CASSFSLAGGSYEQYF.

This clonotype came up many times. CDR3 DNA: TGTGCCAGCAGCCTTAGCGGGGGGACATACGAGCAGTACTTC. Encoded protein: CASSLSGGTYEQYF. This chain joins TRBV4-2 and TRBJ2-7, with 10 bases fitting TRBD2. The CDR3 has 14 amino acids. Looked up from germline, CDR1 is LGHNA and CDR2 is YNFKEQ. Trimming took 4 bases from V and 4 from J; bases not matched to a gene: 4.

This clonotype was seen many times. V gene TRBV29-1 combines with J gene TRBJ2-5; D remains ambiguous. The CDR3 extends over 12 amino acids. CDR1 and CDR2 from the germline V gene are SQVTM and ANQGSEA. V lost 1 base to trimming and J lost 5 bases, with 8 bases between them. CDR3 in amino acids: CSVEGDTETQYF. As DNA, the CDR3 is TGCAGCGTTGAAGGTGACACGGAGACCCAGTACTTC.

This clonotype was counted ten times or more. The chain combines TRBV10-3 with TRBJ2-7; D perhaps matches TRBD1 (5 bases). The CDR3 extends over 13 amino acids. Germline V CDR1 and CDR2: ENHRY, SYGVKD. Trimming shortened V by 2 bases and J by 5 bases, and 10 bases separated the two germline ends. This CDR3 is CAISERGQDEQYV. The DNA of the CDR3 is TGTGCCATCAGTGAGAGGGGTCAGGACGAGCAGTACGTC.

The gene calls are TRBV3-1 and TRBJ2-1, with D perhaps matching TRBD2 (6 bases). Trimming shortened V by 4 bases and J by 5 bases, and 15 bases separated the two germline ends. CDR1 and CDR2 (germline): LGHDT, YNNKEL (reference sequence). This CDR3 has 15 residues. CDR3 amino acids: CASSRGAGLDNEQFF. The CDR3, as DNA: TGTGCCAGCAGCCGAGGGGCGGGATTAGACAATGAGCAGTTCTTC.